This passage covers 3 T cell receptor beta chains from one sample sequenced in a study of blood T cells in healthy people across ages. The use of a sample-barcoded 5' primer and a J-beta primer mix characterized a second PCR of 7 to 11 cycles. TCRdb re-derived calls from the 5' RACE reads in MiXCR, one entry per CDR3 protein. The sample includes some 560,000 distinct CDR3 sequences, around a quarter seen only once; the top ten take approximately 3.3%. The same data also contributed to another study, on T cells of mothers and their children.

Sequencing input: blood. These receptors were collected from a boy aged 2 to 10 in good health.

This clonotype showed up just a few times. The rearrangement links TRBV15 to TRBJ2-7; 14 nucleotides agree with TRBD2. Looked up from germline, CDR1 is LNHNV and CDR2 is YYDKDF (reference sequence). Trimming removed 5 bases from V and 5 bases from J; junction bases left unmatched: 17. The CDR3 length is 19 residues. CDR3 amino acids: CATSEGLAGEWAHGNEQYF. Written as DNA, the CDR3 is TGTGCCACCAGCGAGGGACTAGCGGGAGAGTGGGCCCACGGGAACGAGCAGTACTTC.

This clonotype was recorded a few times. The V and J genes are TRBV7-2 and TRBJ1-4; D uncertain. The V gene lost 0 bases and the J gene lost 4 bases, with 6 bases spanning the gap. The CDR3 extends over 14 amino acids. Germline CDR1 reads SGHTA; CDR2 reads FQGNSA. CDR3 in amino acids: CASSLAGSNEKLFF. The CDR3 region has the DNA TGTGCCAGCAGCTTAGCAGGGAGTAATGAAAAACTGTTTTTT. The whole variable domain, filled in from reference TRBV7-2 and TRBJ1-4, reads GAGVSQSPSNKVTEKGKDVELRCDPISGHTALYWYRQSLGQGLEFLIYFQGNSAPDKSGLPSDRFSAERTGGSVSTLTIQRTQQEDSAVYLCASSLAGSNEKLFFGSGTQLSVL.

This clonotype was seen a few times. This chain links TRBV7-9 with TRBJ2-5, with 11 bases identical to TRBD2. The CDR3 contains 16 residues. V dropped 5 bases and J dropped 7; count of bases not matched to a gene: 12. Germline assignment: CDR1 SEHNR and CDR2 FQNEAQ (reference sequence). CDR3 protein: CASSPPGLADPGTQYF. CDR3 DNA: TGTGCCAGCAGCCCACCGGGACTAGCGGACCCCGGGACCCAGTACTTC.